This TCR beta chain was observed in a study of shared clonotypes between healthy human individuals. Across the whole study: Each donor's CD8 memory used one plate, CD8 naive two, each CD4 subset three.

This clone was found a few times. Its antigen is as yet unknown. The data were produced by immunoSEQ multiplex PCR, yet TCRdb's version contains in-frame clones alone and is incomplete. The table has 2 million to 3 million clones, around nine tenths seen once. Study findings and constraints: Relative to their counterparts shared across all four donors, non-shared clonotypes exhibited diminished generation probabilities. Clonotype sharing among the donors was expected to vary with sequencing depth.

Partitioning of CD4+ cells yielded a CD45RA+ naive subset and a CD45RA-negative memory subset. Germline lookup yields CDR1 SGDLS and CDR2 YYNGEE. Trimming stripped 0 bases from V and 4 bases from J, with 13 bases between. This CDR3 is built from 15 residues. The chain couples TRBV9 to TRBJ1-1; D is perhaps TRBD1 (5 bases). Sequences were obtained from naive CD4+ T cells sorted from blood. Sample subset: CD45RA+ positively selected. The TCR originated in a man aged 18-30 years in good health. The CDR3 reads CASSVGGGDVTEAFF. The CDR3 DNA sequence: TGTGCCAGCAGCGTAGGTGGGGGAGACGTCACTGAAGCTTTCTTT. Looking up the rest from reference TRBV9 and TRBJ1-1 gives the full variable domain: DSGVTQTPKHLITATGQRVTLRCSPRSGDLSVYWYQQSLDQGLQFLIQYYNGEERAKGNILERFSAQQFPDLHSELNLSSLELGDSALYFCASSVGGGDVTEAFFGQGTRLTVV.